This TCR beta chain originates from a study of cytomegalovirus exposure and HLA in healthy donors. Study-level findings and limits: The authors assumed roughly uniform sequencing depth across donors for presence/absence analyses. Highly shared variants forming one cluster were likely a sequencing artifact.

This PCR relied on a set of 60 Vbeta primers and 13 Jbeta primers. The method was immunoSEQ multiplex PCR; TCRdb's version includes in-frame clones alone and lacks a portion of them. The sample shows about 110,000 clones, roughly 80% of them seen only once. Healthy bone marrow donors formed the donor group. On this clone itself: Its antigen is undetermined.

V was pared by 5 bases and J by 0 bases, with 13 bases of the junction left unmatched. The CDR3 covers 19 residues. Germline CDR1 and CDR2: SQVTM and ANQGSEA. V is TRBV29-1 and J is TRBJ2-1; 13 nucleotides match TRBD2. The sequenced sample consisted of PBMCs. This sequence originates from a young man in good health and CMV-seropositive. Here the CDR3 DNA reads TGCAGCGTTCCCCTGACTAGCGGGGGGCCCTCAAGCTCCTACAATGAGCAGTTCTTC. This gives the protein CSVPLTSGGPSSSYNEQFF.